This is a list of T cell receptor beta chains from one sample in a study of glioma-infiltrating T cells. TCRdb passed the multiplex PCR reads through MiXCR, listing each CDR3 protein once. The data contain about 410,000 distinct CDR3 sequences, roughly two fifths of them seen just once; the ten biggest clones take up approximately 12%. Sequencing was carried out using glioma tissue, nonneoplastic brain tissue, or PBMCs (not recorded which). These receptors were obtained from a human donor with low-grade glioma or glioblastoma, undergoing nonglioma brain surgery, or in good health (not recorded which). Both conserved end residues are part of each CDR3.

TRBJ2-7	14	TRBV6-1	CASSRDRGSREQYF
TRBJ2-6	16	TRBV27	CASSFIGFSGADVLTF
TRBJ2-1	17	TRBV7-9	CASSPRLAGGYYNEQFF
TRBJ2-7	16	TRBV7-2	CASTRGGASGAYEQYF
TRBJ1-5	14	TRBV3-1	CASSLDNRNQPQHF
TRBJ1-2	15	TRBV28	CASSLLTTGVYGYTF
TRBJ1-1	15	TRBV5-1	CASSLSGNKNTEAFF
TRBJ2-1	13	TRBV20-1	CSAARGSDNEQFF
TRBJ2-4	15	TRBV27	CASSLSRGGRNIQYF
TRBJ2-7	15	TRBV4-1	CASSQEGYRVEEQYF
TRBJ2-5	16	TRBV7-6	CASSMGGLAIQETQYF
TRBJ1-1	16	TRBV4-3	CASSPLGGNMKTEAFF
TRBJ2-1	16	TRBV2	CASSSGTTSSYNEQFF
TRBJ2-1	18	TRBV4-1	CASSQDNSGRPPYNEQFF
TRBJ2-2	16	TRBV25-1	CASSEYGLAYTGELFF
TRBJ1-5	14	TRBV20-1	CSAKDGGGLQPQHF
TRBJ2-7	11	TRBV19	CASSTREEQYF
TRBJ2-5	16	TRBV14	CASSQLAGYSQETQYF
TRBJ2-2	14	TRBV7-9	CASSRRGRDGELFF
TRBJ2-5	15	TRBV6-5	CASSYSSGTGETQYF
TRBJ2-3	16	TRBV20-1	CSAAPTSGSRGDTQYF
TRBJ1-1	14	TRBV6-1	CASSETGGAPEAFF
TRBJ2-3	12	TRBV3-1	CASSRGGDTQYF
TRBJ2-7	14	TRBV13	CASSLLPSSYEQYF
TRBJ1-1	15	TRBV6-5	CASSYSAGVYTEAFF
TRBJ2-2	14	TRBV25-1	CASSEYTNTGELFF
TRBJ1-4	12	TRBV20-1	CSAKGLDEKLFF
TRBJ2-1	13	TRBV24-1	CATSDGPVRKQFF
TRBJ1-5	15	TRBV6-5	CASSIQSVSNQPQHF
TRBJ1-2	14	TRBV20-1	CSARDHGSNYGYTF
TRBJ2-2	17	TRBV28	CASNTGTGWRRTGELFF
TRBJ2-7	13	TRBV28	CASSFRGGYEQYF
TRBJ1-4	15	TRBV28	CASTTLTETNEKLFF
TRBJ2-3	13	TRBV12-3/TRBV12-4	CASSSQGIDTQYF
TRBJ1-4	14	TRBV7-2	CASSLTTTNEELFF
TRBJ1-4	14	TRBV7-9	CASSPHATNEKLFF
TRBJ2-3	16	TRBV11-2	CASSSGLHPSTDTQYF
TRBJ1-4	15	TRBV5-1	CASSRAGTYNEKLFF
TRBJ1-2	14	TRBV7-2	CASSLYSQGDGYTF
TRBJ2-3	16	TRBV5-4	CASSAAGGATTDTQYF
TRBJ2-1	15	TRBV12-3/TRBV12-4	CASSRGQGYYNEQFF
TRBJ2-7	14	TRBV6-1	CASSRAYNLYEQYF
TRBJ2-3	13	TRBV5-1	CASRPRGSDTQYF
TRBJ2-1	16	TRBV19	CASRPLWDHSYNEQFF
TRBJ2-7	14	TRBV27	CASSPTSSLYEQYF
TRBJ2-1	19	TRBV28	CASSYPGLAGGPTYNEQFF
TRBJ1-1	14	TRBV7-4	CASGPSVQSTEAFF
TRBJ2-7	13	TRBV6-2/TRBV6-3	CASSRVYVYEQYF
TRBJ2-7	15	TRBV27	CASKVFRGLSYEQYF
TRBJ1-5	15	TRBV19	CASSTSGGGDQPQHF
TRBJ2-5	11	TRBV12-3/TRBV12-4	CASSFRGTQYF
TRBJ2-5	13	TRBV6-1	CASSPTAQETQYF